The clone carrying this TCR beta chain is judged large (0.1 to 1%). These data belong to a study of Graves' ophthalmopathy and Graves' hyperthyroidism. Trimming stripped 2 bases from V and 0 bases from J, with 13 bases between. The CDR3 spans 17 residues. If patients had other autoimmune diseases, uncontrolled infections, pregnancy or lactation, they were excluded. Each diagnosis was determined on the basis of clinical symptoms, serum thyroxine, TRAb, thyroid ultrasound and orbital computed tomography. CDR3 regions of TCR beta were amplified from RNA transcripts. A first-round RT-PCR used HTBI primers, followed by a second-round multiplex PCR. TCRdb re-called the multiplex PCR reads with MiXCR, one entry per CDR3 protein. The profile shows approximately 1.2 million distinct CDR3 sequences, 35% to 40% of them singletons.

The V gene is TRBV12-3 or TRBV12-4, the J gene TRBJ1-4, with D tentatively TRBD1 (5 bases). The source of this sequence is an adult man with Graves' hyperthyroidism. Sequencing input: peripheral blood or thyroid tissue (not recorded which). For the CDR3, the DNA is TGTGCCAGCAGTTTATCCCCCGCGACAGCAACTAATGAAAAACTGTTTTTT. Translation: CASSLSPATATNEKLFF.